The 11 T cell receptor beta chains given below trace back to one sample, sequenced in a study of blood T cell repertoires in COVID-19. The data were produced by immunoSEQ multiplex PCR, yet TCRdb's version contains in-frame clones alone and is incomplete. Of over 150,000 clones detected, roughly 88% appear once; the ten largest clones hold about a sixth. Sequenced sample: peripheral blood. These TCRs come from a man aged 50 to 59 with COVID-19, enrolled during active disease.

The chain combines TRBV7-9 with TRBJ1-1; 10 bases fit TRBD1. The V gene end was trimmed by 3 bases and the J gene end by 4 bases; junction bases not matched to a gene: 5. This CDR3 has 15 residues. Germline assignment: CDR1 SEHNR and CDR2 FQNEAQ (reference sequence). CDR3 in DNA: TGTGCCAGCAGCTTGACAGGGGGCGAGGGCACTGAAGCTTTCTTT. This encodes CASSLTGGEGTEAFF. The entire variable domain, with the rest obtained from reference TRBV7-9 and TRBJ1-1, is as follows: DTGVSQNPRHKITKRGQNVTFRCDPISEHNRLYWYRQTLGQGPEFLTYFQNEAQLEKSRLLSDRFSAERPKGSFSTLEIQRTEQGDSAMYLCASSLTGGEGTEAFFGQGTRLTVV.

The V and J genes are TRBV2 and TRBJ1-1, with D perhaps TRBD1 (5 bases). CDR1 and CDR2 (germline): SNHLY, FYNNEI. The CDR3 consists of 15 residues. V lost 6 bases and J lost 7, with 21 bases in between. The CDR3 nucleotides read TGTGCCAGCAGCCTATCCAGGGTCTTGGAGGGTGAAGCTTTCTTT. Its translation: CASSLSRVLEGEAFF.

This clone was observed a few times. Other nucleotide sequences in the sample specify the same CDR3. This chain's CDR3 is CASSLGTGGSYNEQFF. As DNA, the CDR3 is TGTGCCAGCAGCCTGGGGACAGGTGGGTCCTACAATGAGCAGTTCTTC. The rearrangement uses TRBV2 and TRBJ2-1, with TRBD1 matching over 8 bases. This CDR3 region has 16 residues. Per germline, CDR1 SNHLY and CDR2 FYNNEI. Trimming took 6 bases from V and 1 from J; bases not matched to a gene: 8.

The gene calls are TRBV6-6 and TRBJ2-7, with 7 bases identical to TRBD1. V was clipped by 6 bases and J by 3 bases; unmatched bases: 8. Germline V gives CDR1 MNHNY, CDR2 SVGAGI (reference sequence). This CDR3 comprises 14 residues. The DNA for the CDR3 is TGTGCCAGCAGGGACAGGCTACGGAGCTACGAGCAGTACTTC. Amino acids: CASRDRLRSYEQYF.

This clone was observed a single time. The chain joins TRBV19 to TRBJ2-7, with TRBD2 matching 11 bases. The CDR3 runs to 17 residues. Germline CDR1 reads LNHDA; CDR2 reads SQIVND (reference sequence). Losses at the gene ends were 1 base for V and 6 bases for J; bases not matched to a gene: 11. The CDR3 loop reads CASSIGLAGGGASEQYF. CDR3 in DNA: TGTGCCAGTAGTATAGGGCTAGCGGGAGGAGGAGCCTCCGAGCAGTACTTC.

The chain uses TRBV9 and TRBJ1-1; D may be TRBD1 (5 bases). Trimming took off 4 bases at V and 0 bases at J, with 13 bases between the two ends. Germline loops: CDR1 SGDLS, CDR2 YYNGEE. The CDR3 runs 15 residues. Here the CDR3 reads CASSPRTDMNTEAFF. The CDR3 DNA reads TGTGCCAGCAGCCCACGGACGGACATGAACACTGAAGCTTTCTTT.

The chain is built from TRBV7-3 and TRBJ1-1; 11 bases map to TRBD1. Losses at the gene ends were 4 bases for V and 8 bases for J; bases not matched to a gene: 6. Per germline, CDR1 SGHTA and CDR2 FQGTGA. This CDR3 region has 14 residues. The DNA of the CDR3 is TGTGCCAGCAGCTCCGGACAGGGGGCTTCAGAAGCTTTCTTT. Translated, it gives CASSSGQGASEAFF.

The chain employs TRBV5-8 and TRBJ2-2; perhaps TRBD2 as D (6 bases). Trimming left V 5 bases short and J 5 bases short, with 16 bases between. The CDR3 consists of 15 residues. Germline V gene lookup returns CDR1 SGHTS and CDR2 YDEGEE. In DNA form, the CDR3 reads TGTGCCAGCAGTTGGAGTCGGCGGGGAACCGGGGAGCTGTTTTTT. It yields the protein CASSWSRRGTGELFF.

This chain uses TRBV7-6 with TRBJ1-4, with a tentative D call TRBD1 (6 bases). The V end lost 2 bases, the J end lost 2 bases, and 12 bases lay between the germline ends. In germline, CDR1 is SGHVS, CDR2 FNYEAQ. CDR3 size: 16 residues. The CDR3 DNA sequence: TGTGCCAGCAGCTTAAACAGGGCTTCGACTAATGAAAAACTGTTTTTT. Translating gives CASSLNRASTNEKLFF.

This chain uses TRBV7-8 with TRBJ2-7; D is uncertain. The germline gives CDR1 SGHVS, CDR2 FQNEAQ. This CDR3 spans 14 amino acids. Trimming stripped 1 base from V and 2 bases from J, with 9 bases between. The CDR3 DNA reads as TGTGCCAGCAGCTTAGGGCACCGTACCTACGAGCAGTACTTC. This gives the protein CASSLGHRTYEQYF.

The chain employs TRBV19 and TRBJ1-1; D possibly corresponds to TRBD1 (5 bases). Germline V gene sequence: CDR1 LNHDA, CDR2 SQIVND (reference sequence). The CDR3 spans 13 residues. The ends were cut back, 5 bases at V and 2 bases at J, with 9 bases in the middle. CDR3 sequence reads: CASSQQVNTEAFF. CDR3 DNA sequence: TGTGCCAGTAGTCAACAGGTAAACACTGAAGCTTTCTTT.